This T cell receptor (beta chain) was recorded in a study of CD8 T cells in ankylosing spondylitis. Study results and limitations: Previously reported in reactive arthritis synovial fluid and blood were some of the motif variants. Within ankylosing spondylitis blood, a TCR beta motif made up of roughly eight highly homologous variants appeared to be characteristic.

The germline CDR1 and CDR2 sequences are MGHDK and SYGVNS. The CDR3 length is 18 residues. Trimming stripped 2 bases from V and 0 bases from J, with 17 bases between. This clonotype has at least ten counts. Antigen specificity is unknown. TCRdb redid the calling of the 5' RACE reads with MiXCR, one entry per CDR3 protein. The sample contains 350,000 or so distinct CDR3 sequences, 11% of which appear only once. V and J are TRBV25-1 and TRBJ2-1; D unresolved. Sequencing used blood, either unsorted or a sorted T cell fraction (not recorded which). The receptor's source is a female donor with ankylosing spondylitis or in good health (not recorded which). DNA of the CDR3: TGTGCCAGCAGTGAACACACCTTAGCCCTGGGCTCCTACAATGAGCAGTTCTTC. Translation gives CASSEHTLALGSYNEQFF. The full variable domain, with the rest looked up from reference TRBV25-1 and TRBJ2-1, is EADIYQTPRYLVIGTGKKITLECSQTMGHDKMYWYQQDPGMELHLIHYSYGVNSTEKGDLSSESTVSRIRTEHFPLTLESARPSHTSQYLCASSEHTLALGSYNEQFFGPGTRLTVL.